This TCR beta chain appears in the sequencing data of a study of CD8+ T cells in alopecia areata. Whole-study results and caveats: An increase in clonality over normal scalp was evident in lesional scalp, especially alopecia totalis/universalis. Resident alphabeta T-cell populations of normal skin are likewise subject to sequencing in scalp samples. TCRs were shared less clearly across patients than in mice, possibly for HLA-related reasons.

Treatment indicated: oral pan-JAK inhibitor, 5-10 mg twice daily. Individuals with alopecia areata gave both lesional scalp punch biopsies and peripheral blood for collection. Comments on this clone: Its specificity is unknown.

CDR3 size: 11 residues. V was pared by 3 bases and J by 14 bases, with 14 bases between. From germline, CDR1 is SGHRS and CDR2 YFSETQ. RNA extraction was followed by reverse transcription into cDNA, which acted as the sequencing template. The assay was immunoSEQ multiplex PCR, and TCRdb's table has in-frame clones only and misses some. The repertoire consists of 150,000 to 200,000 clones, with 58% occurring once and the leading ten covering 15% to 20%. This sequence joins TRBV5-1 and TRBJ1-2; a possible D gene is TRBD1 (6 bases). The sample was CD4+ T cells sorted from blood, taken at approximately week 60, from a patient treated with tofacitinib. This TCR was sampled from a human donor with alopecia areata. CDR3 nucleotide sequence: TGCGCCAGCAGCTCGGACAGCACCTCAACCTTC. Residues: CASSSDSTSTF. Supplemented by reference TRBV5-1 and TRBJ1-2, the full variable domain reads KAGVTQTPRYLIKTRGQQVTLSCSPISGHRSVSWYQQTPGQGLQFLFEYFSETQRNKGNFPGRFSGRQFSNSRSEMNVSTLELGDSALYLCASSSDSTSTFGSGTRLTVV.